What follows describes a single T cell receptor (beta chain). The data are from a study of blood T cell repertoires in COVID-19. Study information: The study drew acute and convalescent COVID-19 samples from the United States, Italy and Spain.

The authors' processing: Amplification from reference gene primers served as the basis for estimated nucleated cell counts. Libraries were prepared by immunoSEQ multiplex PCR; TCRdb keeps only in-frame clonotypes and omits some of them. Clone size and the V and J calls come from that table; the DNA yielded D and trimming. The sample contains more than 95,000 clones, more than 75% of which appear only once. Input material: peripheral blood. The receptor comes from an elderly man with acute or convalescent COVID-19.

CDR3 in DNA: TGTGCCAGCAGCTTAATGGTTTCAGGCAATCAGCCCCAGCATTTT. Translation: CASSLMVSGNQPQHF. The J gene is TRBJ1-5, the V gene TRBV7-2; D remains unclear. CDR1 and CDR2 from the germline V gene are SGHTA and FQGNSA. With 2 bases removed from V and 2 bases from J, the gap between germline ends came to 10 bases. There are 15 residues in the CDR3.